These T cell receptor beta chains were read from a single sample in a study of beta chain features in type 1 diabetes. The data were produced by immunoSEQ multiplex PCR, yet TCRdb's version contains in-frame clones alone and is incomplete. The table has approximately 150,000 clones, about 9.8% seen once. What was sequenced was central memory CD4+ T cells from blood. These receptors were taken from a woman under 30 in good health. The CDR3 runs from the conserved cysteine through the conserved F or W. Each record gives: V gene, J gene, D gene, clone size, CDR3 DNA, CDR3 protein. A D gene is named only where the DNA matches it firmly. Size tells how often a clone was seen (once, few, many) or the class of an expanded clone, and some rows leave it out.

TRBV2,TRBJ2-4,TRBD2,once,TGTGCCAGCAAATGGGATTCTAGCGGGGCTGACATTCAGTACTTC,CASKWDSSGADIQYF
TRBV4-3,TRBJ2-2,NA,NA,TGCGCCAGCAGCCAACAGAGAGGGACCGGGGAGCTGTTTTTT,CASSQQRGTGELFF
TRBV10-3,TRBJ2-3,TRBD2,NA,TGTGCCATCAGTGATGCTGGGACTAGTACAGATACGCAGTATTTT,CAISDAGTSTDTQYF
TRBV6-1,TRBJ2-1,NA,few,TGTGCCAGCACCCCACATCAGGGTGGTGAGCAGTTCTTC,CASTPHQGGEQFF
TRBV19,TRBJ2-3,NA,few,TGTGCCAGTAGTATAGAAGAGGCAGATACGCAGTATTTT,CASSIEEADTQYF
TRBV10-3,TRBJ2-7,TRBD1,few,TGTGCCATCAGTGGCCGGACAGGGGGCGTGAGCGAGCAGTACTTC,CAISGRTGGVSEQYF
TRBV7-9,TRBJ1-2,TRBD1,NA,TGTGCCAGCAGCTTGGGACAGGGGGCGATCGGAGGCTACACCTTC,CASSLGQGAIGGYTF
TRBV19,TRBJ1-1,TRBD1,few,TGTGCCAGTAGTATCCTACCGGGACAGGGGAACACTGAAGCTTTCTTT,CASSILPGQGNTEAFF
TRBV29-1,TRBJ2-7,NA,NA,TGCAGCGTTGTGAAGACAGACTCCTACGAGCAGTACTTC,CSVVKTDSYEQYF
TRBV5-6,TRBJ1-2,NA,few,TGTGCCAGCAGCTTGACAATCAACTATGGCTACACCTTC,CASSLTINYGYTF
TRBV4-1,TRBJ2-7,TRBD2,NA,TGCGCCAGCAGCCAACAAACTAGCGGCACCTACGAGCAGTACTTC,CASSQQTSGTYEQYF
TRBV4-2,TRBJ2-5,TRBD1,NA,TGTGCCAGCTCCTCAGGGGGCGGGGAGCAGTACTTC,CASSSGGGEQYF
TRBV5-1,TRBJ2-2,TRBD1,NA,TGCGCCAGCAGCCGGACAGGGGGTATCGGGGAGCTGTTTTTT,CASSRTGGIGELFF
TRBV18,TRBJ1-2,TRBD1,few,TGTGCCAGCTCACCCCCTGGGACAGGGCGAGTAACCTTC,CASSPPGTGRVTF
TRBV19,TRBJ2-3,NA,few,TGTGCCAGTAGTAGTGAAAGCCGAAACACAGATACGCAGTATTTT,CASSSESRNTDTQYF
TRBV5-1,TRBJ2-5,NA,many,TGCGCCAGCAGCTTGTGGGAGCCCGGGAGCGAGACCCAGTACTTC,CASSLWEPGSETQYF
TRBV29-1,TRBJ1-1,NA,few,TGCAGCGTTGCTAACAGTGGCACTGAAGCTTTCTTT,CSVANSGTEAFF
TRBV7-6,TRBJ2-5,NA,few,TGTGCCAGCAGCGCCAGGGGTCAAGAGACCCAGTACTTC,CASSARGQETQYF
TRBV13,TRBJ1-4,TRBD1,few,TGTGCCAGCAGCTTAAGACAGGGTACTGAAAAACTGTTTTTT,CASSLRQGTEKLFF
TRBV30,TRBJ2-3,NA,NA,TGTGCCTGGAGTCGCTTACAGGAGTCTAGCACAGATACGCAGTATTTT,CAWSRLQESSTDTQYF
TRBV7-9,TRBJ1-1,NA,NA,TGTGCCAGCAGCACCCACTCGAGGTACACTGAAGCTTTCTTT,CASSTHSRYTEAFF
TRBV4-1,TRBJ2-5,TRBD2,NA,TGCGCCAGCAGCCAGTCCCGGACTAGCGGGAGTTACGCAGAGACCCAGTACTTC,CASSQSRTSGSYAETQYF
TRBV29-1,TRBJ2-3,NA,many,TGCAGCGTCGCCACCGGGACTAGCACAGATACGCAGTATTTT,CSVATGTSTDTQYF